Reported below is one T cell receptor (beta chain). The data were taken from a study of CD8 T cells in Susac syndrome. An amount of RNA that ranged from about 0.45 to 1 ug was reverse transcribed with random hexamers. TCRdb processed the immunoSEQ multiplex PCR reads anew with MiXCR; each CDR3 protein has one entry. The sample has 150,000 to 200,000 distinct CDR3 sequences, 92% seen once. What was sequenced was CD4+ T cells from PBMCs. The TCR comes from a human donor in good health.

The CDR3: CSAETGVDAEAFF. The DNA for the CDR3 is TGCAGCGCAGAGACAGGGGTGGACGCTGAAGCTTTCTTT. The V gene is TRBV29-1, the J gene TRBJ1-1; 8 bases fit TRBD1. Germline CDR1 reads SQVTM; CDR2 reads ANQGSEA. V lost 7 bases, J lost 6 bases, and 10 bases stayed unmatched. The CDR3 spans 13 residues. Filled out from reference TRBV29-1 and TRBJ1-1, the complete variable domain reads SAVISQKPSRDICQRGTSLTIQCQVDSQVTMMFWYRQQPGQSLTLIATANQGSEATYESGFVIDKFPISRPNLTFSTLTVSNMSPEDSSIYLCSAETGVDAEAFFGQGTRLTVV.